Listed here are 14 T cell receptor beta chains from one sample, sequenced in a study of CD8+CD57+ T cells in acquired aplastic anemia. Patients chosen for sequencing had CD8+CD57+ cells that had expanded, as shown by flow cytometry. Profiling of TCR beta VDJ combinations and CDR3 sequences used genomic DNA as template. TCRdb re-analysed the reads in MiXCR, keeping a single row per CDR3 protein. This table has around 220,000 distinct CDR3 sequences, almost 50% appearing once. The sequenced material came from sorted CD4+, CD8+, or CD8+CD57+ T cells (not recorded which) from PBMCs. All receptors derive from a human donor with aplastic anemia.

The genes are TRBV29-1 and TRBJ2-7, with 10 bases lining up with TRBD1. The V segment lost 5 bases and the J segment 3 bases; nucleotides outside the gene matches: 4. This CDR3 has 13 amino acids. The germline V gene has CDR1 SQVTM and CDR2 ANQGSEA. The CDR3 protein is CSVQGQGFYEQYF. The CDR3 bases are TGCAGCGTTCAGGGACAGGGGTTCTACGAGCAGTACTTC.

This clonotype was detected ten times or more. The chain combines TRBV15 with TRBJ2-5; 11 bases line up with TRBD2. The CDR3 loop spans 15 amino acids. V gave up 4 bases and J gave up 5 bases; unmatched junction bases: 6. The V gene's germline CDR1 is LNHNV and CDR2 YYDKDF (reference sequence). CDR3 in amino acids: CATSTELAGAETQYF. In DNA form, the CDR3 reads TGTGCCACCAGCACAGAACTAGCGGGGGCGGAGACCCAGTACTTC.

This clonotype has more than one count but fewer than ten. The chain has TRBV2 and TRBJ2-5; D is unclear. This CDR3 contains 11 residues. CDR1 is SNHLY and CDR2 is FYNNEI in the germline V gene. V lost 6 bases and J 9 bases, leaving 11 bases between the germline ends. The CDR3 protein is CASSYTQAQYF. In DNA, the CDR3 is TGTGCCAGCAGCTACACCCAGGCCCAGTACTTC.

This clonotype was counted between two and nine times. The junction does not match germline at one end; this may be a read error. The J gene is TRBJ1-3, the V gene TRBV19; tentative D call: TRBD1 (5 bases). The CDR3 covers 15 residues. Germline CDR1 and CDR2: LNHDA and SQIVND (reference sequence). The CDR3: CASSTGHFSGNIIYF. The DNA of the CDR3 is TGTGCCAGTAGTACCGGACACTTCTCTGGAAACATCATATATTTT. Complete variable domain (other parts from reference TRBV19 and TRBJ1-3): DGGITQSPKYLFRKEGQNVTLSCEQNLNHDAMYWYRQDPGQGLRLIYYSQIVNDFQKGDIAEGYSVSREKKESFPLTVTSAQKNPTAFYLCASSTGHFSGNIIYFGEGSWLTVV.

This clonotype was recorded many times. The CDR3 sequence is CASSTDREAANIQYF. As DNA, the CDR3 is TGTGCCAGCAGTACCGACAGGGAGGCGGCTAACATTCAGTACTTC. The chain uses TRBV2 and TRBJ2-4; a weak D match, TRBD1 (7 bases). Trimming shortened V by 5 bases and J by 7 bases, and 18 bases separated the two germline ends. The CDR3 totals 15 residues. CDR1 is SNHLY and CDR2 is FYNNEI in the germline V gene.

The V call is TRBV19, the J call TRBJ2-7, with D possibly being TRBD1 (6 bases). The CDR3 loop spans 15 amino acids. In germline, CDR1 is LNHDA, CDR2 SQIVND (reference sequence). V dropped 6 bases and J dropped 4 bases, with 19 bases sitting between them. CDR3 sequence (DNA): TGTGCCAGTAGATCCCCCCCGGGACACCTTTACGAGCAGTACTTC. Its translation is CASRSPPGHLYEQYF.

This clonotype occurred many times. The gene calls are TRBV7-9 and TRBJ2-7; 9 nucleotides match TRBD1. This CDR3 contains 13 residues. Germline V gene lookup returns CDR1 SEHNR and CDR2 FQNEAQ (reference sequence). V lost 8 bases and J lost 5; bases outside the gene matches: 7. This chain's CDR3 is CASGGQGVHEQYF. The CDR3 region has the DNA TGTGCCAGCGGGGGACAGGGAGTCCACGAGCAGTACTTC.

This clonotype was observed at least ten times. V is TRBV7-9 and J is TRBJ1-1; 8 bases match TRBD1. The CDR3 totals 14 residues. V was pared by 4 bases and J by 4 bases, with 5 bases of the junction left unmatched. Germline lookup yields CDR1 SEHNR and CDR2 FQNEAQ (reference sequence). The CDR3, as DNA: TGTGCCAGCAGCTCTCAGGGGGCGGGCACTGAAGCTTTCTTT. This encodes CASSSQGAGTEAFF.

This chain joins TRBV7-9 and TRBJ2-1; tentatively, D is TRBD2 (6 bases). Trimming shortened V by 3 bases and J by 1 base, and 13 bases separated the two germline ends. This CDR3 has 16 amino acids. Germline values: CDR1 SEHNR, CDR2 FQNEAQ (reference sequence). DNA for the CDR3: TGTGCCAGCAGCTTTGGACTATCGGGGTCCTACAATGAGCAGTTCTTC. This gives the protein CASSFGLSGSYNEQFF. Full variable domain (rest looked up from reference TRBV7-9 and TRBJ2-1): DTGVSQNPRHKITKRGQNVTFRCDPISEHNRLYWYRQTLGQGPEFLTYFQNEAQLEKSRLLSDRFSAERPKGSFSTLEIQRTEQGDSAMYLCASSFGLSGSYNEQFFGPGTRLTVL.

The sample holds many counts of this clonotype. The V call is TRBV20-1, the J call TRBJ2-2, with D tentatively TRBD2 (6 bases). This CDR3 is built from 13 residues. The V end was cut by 3 bases, the J end by 5 bases, with 10 bases between. Germline V gives CDR1 DFQATT, CDR2 SNEGSKA (reference sequence). The CDR3 nucleotides read TGCAGTGCTAGCGGGAGTAGGACCGGGGAGCTGTTTTTT. It yields the protein CSASGSRTGELFF.

The chain's CDR3 is CASSIAGVEQFF. For the CDR3, the DNA is TGTGCCAGTAGTATAGCCGGGGTTGAGCAGTTCTTC. The chain joins TRBV19 to TRBJ2-1; TRBD2 is a possible D gene (5 bases). CDR3 length: 12 residues. V was clipped by 1 base and J by 9 bases, with 7 bases between them. Germline values: CDR1 LNHDA, CDR2 SQIVND (reference sequence).

This clonotype has only one observation. The chain links TRBV15 to TRBJ2-1; 7 nucleotides match TRBD2. J was trimmed by 6 bases and V by 1 base; bases with no gene match: 6. CDR1 is LNHNV, CDR2 YYDKDF, per germline (reference sequence). CDR3 size: 15 residues. The CDR3 DNA follows: TGTGCCACCAGCAGAGGGTCCCCGGGGGGCAATGAGCAGTTCTTC. This gives the protein CATSRGSPGGNEQFF.

This clonotype occurred many times. The chain carries TRBV4-1 and TRBJ2-1; D not certain. CDR3 length: 15 residues. V was cut by 1 base and J by 0 bases, with 7 bases left in between. Germline V gene lookup returns CDR1 MGHRA and CDR2 YSYEKL. CDR3 bases: TGCGCCAGCAGCCAAGGGTACAGCTCCTACAATGAGCAGTTCTTC. It yields the protein CASSQGYSSYNEQFF.

The chain combines TRBV3-1 with TRBJ2-2; D not certain. The CDR3 loop spans 16 amino acids. The V and J ends lost 4 bases and 3 bases respectively, with 15 bases between them. Germline V CDR1 and CDR2: LGHDT, YNNKEL (reference sequence). The CDR3 sequence: CASSPWAGADTGELFF. The CDR3 region has the DNA TGTGCCAGCAGCCCCTGGGCAGGAGCTGACACCGGGGAGCTGTTTTTT.